This is a list of T cell receptor beta chains from one sample in a study of cytomegalovirus exposure and HLA in healthy donors. Libraries were prepared by immunoSEQ multiplex PCR; TCRdb keeps only in-frame clonotypes and omits some of them. Of about 160,000 clones in the sample, 65% to 85% were seen once. The sample was PBMCs. The origin of the receptors is a woman between 45 and 60 years old in good health and CMV-seropositive. CDR3s include the opening cysteine and the closing phenylalanine or tryptophan. Each record gives: D gene, V gene, clone size, J gene, CDR3 protein, CDR3 DNA. A D gene is named only where the DNA matches it firmly. Clone size is not always given. Where it is, it says once, few, many or a class for expanded clones.

D gene: .
V gene: TRBV5-1
clone size: .
J gene: TRBJ2-7
CDR3 protein: CASSLAGADSEQYF
CDR3 DNA: TGCGCCAGCAGCTTGGCAGGGGCGGATTCCGAGCAGTACTTC

D gene: TRBD1
V gene: TRBV9
clone size: .
J gene: TRBJ1-2
CDR3 protein: CASSVEQGGYGYTF
CDR3 DNA: TGTGCCAGCAGCGTAGAACAGGGGGGCTATGGCTACACCTTC

D gene: .
V gene: TRBV5-1
clone size: once
J gene: TRBJ2-5
CDR3 protein: CASSTGQPLQETQYF
CDR3 DNA: TGCGCCAGCAGCACAGGACAGCCTCTCCAAGAGACCCAGTACTTC

D gene: .
V gene: TRBV13
clone size: .
J gene: TRBJ1-2
CDR3 protein: CASSLIGPKGNGYTF
CDR3 DNA: TGTGCCAGCAGCTTAATCGGTCCGAAGGGGAATGGCTACACCTTC

D gene: .
V gene: TRBV19
clone size: few
J gene: TRBJ1-5
CDR3 protein: CASRKGELGNQPQHF
CDR3 DNA: TGTGCCAGTCGAAAGGGGGAGTTGGGCAATCAGCCCCAGCATTTT

D gene: .
V gene: TRBV5-4
clone size: few
J gene: TRBJ2-7
CDR3 protein: CASSFRVSEYEQYF
CDR3 DNA: TGTGCCAGCAGCTTCAGGGTCTCAGAATACGAGCAGTACTTC

D gene: .
V gene: TRBV6-5
clone size: .
J gene: TRBJ1-1
CDR3 protein: CASSPTTLGSTEAFF
CDR3 DNA: TGTGCCAGCAGCCCAACGACATTAGGTTCCACTGAAGCTTTCTTT

D gene: .
V gene: TRBV28
clone size: .
J gene: TRBJ1-2
CDR3 protein: CATSPNYGYTF
CDR3 DNA: TGTGCCACCAGCCCAAACTATGGCTACACCTTC

D gene: .
V gene: TRBV30
clone size: once
J gene: TRBJ1-2
CDR3 protein: CAWSALYGYTF
CDR3 DNA: TGTGCCTGGAGTGCCCTTTATGGCTACACCTTC

D gene: .
V gene: TRBV19
clone size: .
J gene: TRBJ2-3
CDR3 protein: CASSPLAKTDTQYF
CDR3 DNA: TGTGCCAGTAGTCCCCTAGCCAAGACAGATACGCAGTATTTT

D gene: .
V gene: TRBV14
clone size: .
J gene: TRBJ1-5
CDR3 protein: CASSLGRTRPQHF
CDR3 DNA: TGTGCCAGCAGCCTCGGACGGACTAGGCCCCAGCATTTT

D gene: .
V gene: TRBV2
clone size: once
J gene: TRBJ1-5
CDR3 protein: CASSDLYSNQPQHF
CDR3 DNA: TGTGCCAGCAGTGACCTCTATAGCAATCAGCCCCAGCATTTT

D gene: TRBD1
V gene: TRBV2
clone size: .
J gene: TRBJ1-5
CDR3 protein: CASKGQAGLNQPQHF
CDR3 DNA: TGTGCCAGCAAGGGACAGGCAGGGCTGAATCAGCCCCAGCATTTT

D gene: .
V gene: TRBV7-6
clone size: few
J gene: TRBJ1-1
CDR3 protein: CASSFVQGFGEAFF
CDR3 DNA: TGTGCCAGCAGCTTCGTACAGGGTTTTGGTGAAGCTTTCTTT

D gene: .
V gene: TRBV5-4
clone size: .
J gene: TRBJ1-1
CDR3 protein: CASSLTGSDTEAFF
CDR3 DNA: TGTGCCAGCAGCTTGACAGGGTCGGACACTGAAGCTTTCTTT

D gene: .
V gene: TRBV6-5
clone size: .
J gene: TRBJ2-7
CDR3 protein: CASSYSRLRTYEQYF
CDR3 DNA: TGTGCCAGCAGTTACTCGAGGCTGAGAACCTACGAGCAGTACTTC

D gene: TRBD1
V gene: TRBV18
clone size: .
J gene: TRBJ1-2
CDR3 protein: CASSPDREGYTF
CDR3 DNA: TGTGCCAGCTCACCAGACAGGGAAGGCTACACCTTC

D gene: .
V gene: TRBV19
clone size: .
J gene: TRBJ2-6
CDR3 protein: CASSLQASGANVLTF
CDR3 DNA: TGTGCCAGTAGTCTACAGGCATCAGGGGCCAACGTCCTGACTTTC

D gene: .
V gene: TRBV9
clone size: .
J gene: TRBJ1-1
CDR3 protein: CASSVVTTEAFF
CDR3 DNA: TGTGCCAGCAGCGTAGTTACAACTGAAGCTTTCTTT

D gene: .
V gene: TRBV27
clone size: .
J gene: TRBJ1-5
CDR3 protein: CASRGQGYSNQPQHF
CDR3 DNA: TGTGCCAGCAGGGGTCAGGGCTATAGCAATCAGCCCCAGCATTTT

D gene: .
V gene: TRBV27
clone size: .
J gene: TRBJ1-1
CDR3 protein: CASKLGDDNFEAFF
CDR3 DNA: TGTGCCAGCAAGTTAGGGGATGATAATTTCGAAGCTTTCTTT

D gene: .
V gene: TRBV11-1
clone size: .
J gene: TRBJ2-2
CDR3 protein: CASSLAAGPSGELFF
CDR3 DNA: TGTGCCAGCAGCTTAGCGGCGGGGCCTTCCGGGGAGCTGTTTTTT

D gene: .
V gene: TRBV6-1
clone size: .
J gene: TRBJ1-5
CDR3 protein: CARQGEAYQPQHF
CDR3 DNA: TGTGCCAGACAAGGGGAGGCTTATCAGCCCCAGCATTTT

D gene: .
V gene: TRBV15
clone size: .
J gene: TRBJ2-5
CDR3 protein: CATSRGYRSVEETQYF
CDR3 DNA: TGTGCCACCAGCAGAGGGTACAGGTCAGTAGAAGAGACCCAGTACTTC

D gene: .
V gene: TRBV10-2
clone size: few
J gene: TRBJ1-5
CDR3 protein: CASSTGEGQPQHF
CDR3 DNA: TGCGCCAGCAGTACGGGGGAGGGTCAGCCCCAGCATTTT

D gene: TRBD2
V gene: TRBV11-2
clone size: once
J gene: TRBJ2-1
CDR3 protein: CASSPLTGGVRDEQFF
CDR3 DNA: TGTGCCAGCAGCCCACTGACGGGGGGAGTTAGGGATGAGCAGTTCTTC

D gene: .
V gene: TRBV1
clone size: .
J gene: TRBJ1-3
CDR3 protein: CTGGGSGNTIYF
CDR3 DNA: TGCACCGGAGGAGGCTCTGGAAACACCATATATTTT

D gene: .
V gene: TRBV5-1
clone size: .
J gene: TRBJ1-1
CDR3 protein: CASSLGMAETNTEAFF
CDR3 DNA: TGCGCCAGCAGCTTGGGAATGGCGGAGACGAACACTGAAGCTTTCTTT

D gene: TRBD1
V gene: TRBV5-4
clone size: .
J gene: TRBJ2-7
CDR3 protein: CASSTGTGAYEQYF
CDR3 DNA: TGTGCCAGCAGCACCGGGACAGGGGCCTACGAGCAGTACTTC

D gene: .
V gene: TRBV7-2
clone size: .
J gene: TRBJ1-2
CDR3 protein: CASSLEGVRSYTF
CDR3 DNA: TGTGCCAGCAGCTTAGAAGGGGTACGGAGCTACACCTTC

D gene: .
V gene: TRBV6-1
clone size: few
J gene: TRBJ2-7
CDR3 protein: CASSEAGAGLDYEQYF
CDR3 DNA: TGTGCCAGCAGTGAAGCTGGGGCAGGGCTTGACTACGAGCAGTACTTC

D gene: .
V gene: TRBV6-1
clone size: .
J gene: TRBJ1-3
CDR3 protein: CASSEPGKGGGNTIYF
CDR3 DNA: TGTGCCAGCAGTGAGCCAGGGAAAGGTGGTGGAAACACCATATATTTT

D gene: .
V gene: TRBV4-1
clone size: once
J gene: TRBJ1-2
CDR3 protein: CASSQDQGLYGYTF
CDR3 DNA: TGCGCCAGCAGCCAAGATCAGGGGTTATATGGCTACACCTTC

D gene: .
V gene: TRBV4-2
clone size: .
J gene: TRBJ2-7
CDR3 protein: CASSRGGGGFSYEQYF
CDR3 DNA: TGTGCCAGCAGCCGGGGGGGCGGGGGTTTCTCCTACGAGCAGTACTTC

D gene: .
V gene: TRBV7-8
clone size: .
J gene: TRBJ1-6
CDR3 protein: CASSLDTDRQSPLHF
CDR3 DNA: TGTGCCAGCAGCTTAGACACGGACAGACAGTCACCCCTCCACTTT

D gene: .
V gene: TRBV5-1
clone size: .
J gene: TRBJ2-2
CDR3 protein: CASSFVDGELFF
CDR3 DNA: TGCGCCAGCAGCTTTGTAGACGGGGAGCTGTTTTTT

D gene: .
V gene: TRBV5-6
clone size: .
J gene: TRBJ2-5
CDR3 protein: CASSLAVQETQYF
CDR3 DNA: TGTGCCAGCAGCTTAGCGGTGCAAGAGACCCAGTACTTC